The 14 T cell receptor beta chains listed next were all sequenced from one sample in a study of T cell responses to AZD1222 COVID-19 vaccine. Sequencing was performed with immunoSEQ multiplex PCR; in TCRdb, only in-frame clones are kept and a portion is missing. The sample lists about 100,000 clones, approximately 87% occurring once. This specimen consisted of peripheral blood, obtained on day 0 of AZD1222 vaccination. The receptors here all came from an adult in good health.

The chain employs TRBV7-9 and TRBJ1-1; D is uncertain. The germline CDR1 and CDR2 sequences are SEHNR and FQNEAQ (reference sequence). This CDR3 has 13 amino acids. Trimming shortened V by 4 bases and J by 0 bases, and 6 bases separated the two germline ends. The CDR3 DNA is TGTGCCAGCAGCTCTAGGATGAACACTGAAGCTTTCTTT. Translating gives CASSSRMNTEAFF.

V is TRBV7-2 and J is TRBJ1-1; the match to TRBD1 covers 8 bases. The CDR3 runs to 14 residues. V shed 5 bases, J shed 10 bases, and the junction held 12 bases outside the gene matches. Germline values: CDR1 SGHTA, CDR2 FQGNSA. CDR3: CASSPTRTGLGAFF. For the CDR3, the DNA is TGTGCCAGCAGCCCAACCCGGACAGGGCTTGGAGCTTTCTTT.

V gene TRBV2 combines with J gene TRBJ2-7, with D unresolved. Germline V gene data show CDR1 as SNHLY and CDR2 as FYNNEI. CDR3 length: 12 residues. Trimming took off 5 bases at V and 0 bases at J, with 5 bases between the two ends. The CDR3 nucleotides read TGTGCCAGCAGTTACGCCTCCTACGAGCAGTACTTC. The encoded protein is CASSYASYEQYF.

The rearrangement links TRBV19 to TRBJ1-3, with TRBD1 matching over 7 bases. The ends lost 4 bases at V and 1 base at J; junction bases unmatched: 7. CDR3 length equals 16 residues. Germline V gene lookup returns CDR1 LNHDA and CDR2 SQIVND (reference sequence). The CDR3 reads CASSTTGLGSGNTIYF. CDR3 coding DNA: TGTGCCAGTAGTACGACAGGGTTGGGGTCTGGAAACACCATATATTTT.

The chain links TRBV19 to TRBJ1-5, with a weak D call TRBD1 (5 bases). The CDR3 is 13 amino acids. CDR1 and CDR2 (germline): LNHDA, SQIVND (reference sequence). V was shortened by 3 bases and J by 5 bases, with 8 bases between the two germline ends. CDR3: CASSMGEDQPQHF. CDR3 DNA sequence: TGTGCCAGTAGTATGGGGGAGGATCAGCCCCAGCATTTT. Using reference TRBV19 and TRBJ1-5 for the parts outside the CDR3, the full variable domain is DGGITQSPKYLFRKEGQNVTLSCEQNLNHDAMYWYRQDPGQGLRLIYYSQIVNDFQKGDIAEGYSVSREKKESFPLTVTSAQKNPTAFYLCASSMGEDQPQHFGDGTRLSIL.

This clone was counted a single time. J is TRBJ2-1 and V is TRBV5-4, with 10 bases aligning to TRBD1. CDR1 SGHNT and CDR2 YYREEE come from the germline V gene (reference sequence). Losses at the gene ends were 3 bases for V and 7 bases for J; bases not matched to a gene: 4. The CDR3 is 14 residues long. CDR3 DNA sequence: TGTGCCAGCAGCTGGCCGGGACAGGGGAATGAGCAGTTCTTC. It encodes CASSWPGQGNEQFF.

The J gene is TRBJ1-1, the V gene TRBV10-3; D possibly corresponds to TRBD1 (6 bases). The CDR3 is made up of 13 amino acids. Trimming stripped 9 bases from V and 5 bases from J, with 16 bases between. Germline CDR1 is ENHRY and CDR2 is SYGVKD. The chain's CDR3 is CAMGAEARTEAFF. The CDR3 DNA follows: TGTGCCATGGGGGCCGAGGCTAGGACTGAAGCTTTCTTT.

The genes are TRBV10-3 and TRBJ1-6, with D unresolved. The CDR3 extends over 15 amino acids. Trimming pared 0 bases from V and 7 bases from J, leaving 10 bases between. Germline-derived CDR1 and CDR2 are ENHRY and SYGVKD. The CDR3 DNA reads TGTGCCATCAGTGAGTCGCCCCCCACCAATTCACCCCTCCACTTT. Protein: CAISESPPTNSPLHF.

The rearrangement joins TRBV27 to TRBJ1-1; D unresolved. This CDR3 contains 13 residues. The germline V gene encodes CDR1 MNHEY and CDR2 SMNVEV (reference sequence). The V gene lost 5 bases and the J gene lost 8 bases, with 15 bases spanning the gap. CDR3: CASSLSTTSEAFF. CDR3 DNA sequence: TGTGCCAGCAGTCTAAGTACGACGAGCGAAGCTTTCTTT.

With respect to this clone: The same CDR3 also results from other DNA sequences found in this sample. The chain carries TRBV27 and TRBJ1-5, with no clear D. The V gene's germline CDR1 is MNHEY and CDR2 SMNVEV (reference sequence). V was pared by 3 bases and J by 2 bases, with 5 bases between. The CDR3 totals 13 residues. CDR3 sequence (DNA): TGTGCCAGCAGTTTTTCGGGCAATCAGCCCCAGCATTTT. It codes for CASSFSGNQPQHF.

This clone was found once. The chain joins TRBV11-3 to TRBJ2-3; tentatively, D is TRBD2 (6 bases). CDR1 is SGHNT and CDR2 is YENEEA in the germline V gene. This CDR3 has 13 residues. V lost 5 bases to trimming and J lost 2 bases, with 8 bases between them. CDR3 amino acids: CASSTDYTDTQYF. As DNA, the CDR3 is TGTGCCAGCAGCACGGACTACACAGATACGCAGTATTTT.

CDR3 loop: CASRGTAGNTIYF. In DNA form, the CDR3 reads TGTGCCAGTAGAGGGACAGCTGGAAACACCATATATTTT. This sequence joins TRBV19 and TRBJ1-3; TRBD1 agrees at 7 bases. The V and J ends lost 6 bases and 2 bases, in that order; junction bases with no gene match: 1. This CDR3 comprises 13 residues. Germline V CDR1 and CDR2: LNHDA, SQIVND (reference sequence).

The rearrangement links TRBV9 to TRBJ1-1, with TRBD1 as a possible D gene (5 bases). CDR3 length: 14 residues. CDR1 is SGDLS and CDR2 is YYNGEE in the germline V gene. The ends were cut back, 3 bases at V and 5 bases at J, with 14 bases in the middle. CDR3 in amino acids: CASSAGTGETEAFF. CDR3 sequence (DNA): TGTGCCAGCAGCGCCGGGACGGGGGAAACTGAAGCTTTCTTT.

Points on this clone: The sample holds other DNA sequences that translate to the same CDR3. V is TRBV9 and J is TRBJ1-1, with D tentatively TRBD1 (5 bases). There are 13 residues in the CDR3. Germline CDR1 and CDR2: SGDLS and YYNGEE. Deletions cut 4 bases from V and 4 bases from J, with 11 bases between. The CDR3 nucleotides read TGTGCCAGCAGCCTTGGGGGTGGCACTGAAGCTTTCTTT. Encoded protein: CASSLGGGTEAFF.